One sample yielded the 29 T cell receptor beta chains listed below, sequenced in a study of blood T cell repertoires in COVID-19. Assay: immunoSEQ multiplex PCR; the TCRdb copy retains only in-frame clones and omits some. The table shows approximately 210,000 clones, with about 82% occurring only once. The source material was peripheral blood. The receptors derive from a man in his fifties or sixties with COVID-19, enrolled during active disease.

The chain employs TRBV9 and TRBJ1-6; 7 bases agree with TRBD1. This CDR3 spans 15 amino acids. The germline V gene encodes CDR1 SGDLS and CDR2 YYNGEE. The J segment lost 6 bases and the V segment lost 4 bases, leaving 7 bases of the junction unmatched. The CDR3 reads CASSYTGDSNSPLHF. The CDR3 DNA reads TGTGCCAGCAGCTATACAGGGGACTCTAATTCACCCCTCCACTTT.

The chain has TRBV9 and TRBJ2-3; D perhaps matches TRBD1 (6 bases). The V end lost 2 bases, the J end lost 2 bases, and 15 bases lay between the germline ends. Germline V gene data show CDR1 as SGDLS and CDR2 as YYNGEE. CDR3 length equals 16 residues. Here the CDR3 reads CASSVGNRVYTDTQYF. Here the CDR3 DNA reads TGTGCCAGCAGCGTTGGCAACAGGGTCTACACAGATACGCAGTATTTT.

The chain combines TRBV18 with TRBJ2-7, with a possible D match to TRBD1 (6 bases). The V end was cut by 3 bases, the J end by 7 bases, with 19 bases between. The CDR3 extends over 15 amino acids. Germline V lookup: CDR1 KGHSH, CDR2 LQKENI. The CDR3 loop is CASSPPQGQGKEQYF. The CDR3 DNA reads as TGTGCCAGCTCACCTCCTCAGGGGCAGGGCAAAGAGCAGTACTTC.

The DNA for the CDR3 is TGTGCCAGTAAGCGAGAAATGAACACCGGGGAGCTGTTTTTT. Its protein is CASKREMNTGELFF. V usage is TRBV19 and J usage is TRBJ2-2; D unresolved. CDR3 length: 14 amino acids. Germline CDR1 is LNHDA and CDR2 is SQIVND (reference sequence). The germline V and J ends were trimmed by 7 bases and 1 base, with 10 bases remaining between them.

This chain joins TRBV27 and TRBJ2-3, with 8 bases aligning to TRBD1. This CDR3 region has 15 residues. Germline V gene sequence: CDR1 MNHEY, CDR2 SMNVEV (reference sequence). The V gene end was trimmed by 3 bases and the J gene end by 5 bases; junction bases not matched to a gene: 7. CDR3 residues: CASSFQGAMLDTQYF. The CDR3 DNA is TGTGCCAGCAGTTTTCAGGGGGCCATGCTAGATACGCAGTATTTT.

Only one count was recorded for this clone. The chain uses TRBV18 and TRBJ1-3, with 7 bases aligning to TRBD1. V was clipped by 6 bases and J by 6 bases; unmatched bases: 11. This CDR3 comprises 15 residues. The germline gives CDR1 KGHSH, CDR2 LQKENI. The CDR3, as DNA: TGTGCCAGCTCGGAAATGACAGGGCGGGAAAACACCATATATTTT. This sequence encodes CASSEMTGRENTIYF.

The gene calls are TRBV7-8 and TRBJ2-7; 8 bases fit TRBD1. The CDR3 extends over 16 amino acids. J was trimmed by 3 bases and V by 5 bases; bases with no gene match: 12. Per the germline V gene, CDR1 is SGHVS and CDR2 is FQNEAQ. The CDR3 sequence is CASSPFADRAVYEQYF. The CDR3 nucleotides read TGTGCCAGCAGCCCATTTGCGGACAGGGCCGTCTACGAGCAGTACTTC.

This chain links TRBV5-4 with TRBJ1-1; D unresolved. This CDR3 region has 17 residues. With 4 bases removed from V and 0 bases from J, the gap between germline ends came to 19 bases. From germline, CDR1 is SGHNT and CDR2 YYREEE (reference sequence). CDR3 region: CASSPSNRPRMNTEAFF. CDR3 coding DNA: TGTGCCAGCAGCCCTTCCAACAGACCCCGGATGAACACTGAAGCTTTCTTT.

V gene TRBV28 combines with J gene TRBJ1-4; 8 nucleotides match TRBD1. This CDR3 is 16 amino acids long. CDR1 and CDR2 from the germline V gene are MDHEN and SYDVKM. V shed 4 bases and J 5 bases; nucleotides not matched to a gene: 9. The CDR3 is CASSSPEGDRNEKLFF. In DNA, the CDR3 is TGTGCCAGCAGTTCCCCGGAGGGGGACAGGAATGAAAAACTGTTTTTT. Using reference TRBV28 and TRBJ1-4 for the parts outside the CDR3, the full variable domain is DVKVTQSSRYLVKRTGEKVFLECVQDMDHENMFWYRQDPGLGLRLIYFSYDVKMKEKGDIPEGYSVSREKKERFSLILESASTNQTSMYLCASSSPEGDRNEKLFFGSGTQLSVL.

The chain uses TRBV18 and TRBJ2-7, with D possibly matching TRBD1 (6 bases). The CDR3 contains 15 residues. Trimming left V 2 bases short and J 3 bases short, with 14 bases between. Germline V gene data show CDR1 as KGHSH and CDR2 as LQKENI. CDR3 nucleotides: TGTGCCAGCTCACCAAGCACAGGGTACGGCTACGAGCAGTACTTC. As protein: CASSPSTGYGYEQYF.

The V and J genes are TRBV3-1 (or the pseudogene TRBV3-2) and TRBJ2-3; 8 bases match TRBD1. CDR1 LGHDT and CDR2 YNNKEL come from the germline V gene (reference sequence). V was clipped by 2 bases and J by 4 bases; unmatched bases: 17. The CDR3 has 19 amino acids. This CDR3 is CASSQHRFGGQGQSDTQYF. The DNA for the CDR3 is TGTGCCAGCAGCCAACACCGCTTTGGCGGACAGGGTCAATCAGATACGCAGTATTTT.

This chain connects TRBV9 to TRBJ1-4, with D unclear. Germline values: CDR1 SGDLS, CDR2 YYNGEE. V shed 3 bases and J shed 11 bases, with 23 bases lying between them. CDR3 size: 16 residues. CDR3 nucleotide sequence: TGTGCCAGCAGCGCCCTCCACGGCTCGTCAGGCGACAAACTGTTTTTT. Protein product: CASSALHGSSGDKLFF. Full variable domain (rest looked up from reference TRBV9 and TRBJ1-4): DSGVTQTPKHLITATGQRVTLRCSPRSGDLSVYWYQQSLDQGLQFLIQYYNGEERAKGNILERFSAQQFPDLHSELNLSSLELGDSALYFCASSALHGSSGDKLFFGSGTQLSVL.

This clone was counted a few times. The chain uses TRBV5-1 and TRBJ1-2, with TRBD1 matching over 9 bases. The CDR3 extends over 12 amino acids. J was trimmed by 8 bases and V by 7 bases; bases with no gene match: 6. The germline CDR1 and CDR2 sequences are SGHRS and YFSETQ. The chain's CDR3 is CASSPGQGGYTF. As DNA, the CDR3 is TGCGCCAGCTCTCCGGGACAGGGAGGCTACACCTTC.

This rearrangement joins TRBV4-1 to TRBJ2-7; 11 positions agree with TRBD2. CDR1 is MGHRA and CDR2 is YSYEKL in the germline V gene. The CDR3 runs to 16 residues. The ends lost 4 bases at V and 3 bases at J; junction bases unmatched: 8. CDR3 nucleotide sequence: TGCGCCAGCAGCCTCGTTAGCGGGAGGGTCTACTACGAGCAGTACTTC. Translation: CASSLVSGRVYYEQYF.

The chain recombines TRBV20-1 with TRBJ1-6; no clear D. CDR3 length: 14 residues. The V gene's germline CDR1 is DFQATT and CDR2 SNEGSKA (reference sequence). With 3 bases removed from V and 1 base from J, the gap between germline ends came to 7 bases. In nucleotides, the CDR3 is TGCAGTGCTAGTTCGGGGTCCTATAATTCACCCCTCCACTTT. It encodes CSASSGSYNSPLHF.

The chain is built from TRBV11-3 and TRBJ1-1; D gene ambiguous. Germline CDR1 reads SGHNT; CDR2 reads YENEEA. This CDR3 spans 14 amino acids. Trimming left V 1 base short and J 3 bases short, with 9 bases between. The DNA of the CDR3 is TGTGCCAGCAGCTTAGGAGGAGACCACACTGAAGCTTTCTTT. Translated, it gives CASSLGGDHTEAFF. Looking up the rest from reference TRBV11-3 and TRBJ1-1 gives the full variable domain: EAGVVQSPRYKIIEKKQPVAFWCNPISGHNTLYWYLQNLGQGPELLIRYENEEAVDDSQLPKDRFSAERLKGVDSTLKIQPAELGDSAVYLCASSLGGDHTEAFFGQGTRLTVV.

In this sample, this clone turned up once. The CDR3 DNA reads as TGTGCCACCAGCAAAGAACGAGGTTCATGGGAGACCCAGTACTTC. Translation: CATSKERGSWETQYF. The J gene is TRBJ2-5, the V gene TRBV15; unclear D gene. Germline V lookup: CDR1 LNHNV, CDR2 YYDKDF (reference sequence). The CDR3 has 15 amino acids. V dropped 4 bases and J dropped 5 bases, with 17 bases sitting between them. Using reference TRBV15 and TRBJ2-5 for the parts outside the CDR3, the full variable domain is DAMVIQNPRYQVTQFGKPVTLSCSQTLNHNVMYWYQQKSSQAPKLLFHYYDKDFNNEADTPDNFQSRRPNTSFCFLDIRSPGLGDTAMYLCATSKERGSWETQYFGPGTRLLVL.

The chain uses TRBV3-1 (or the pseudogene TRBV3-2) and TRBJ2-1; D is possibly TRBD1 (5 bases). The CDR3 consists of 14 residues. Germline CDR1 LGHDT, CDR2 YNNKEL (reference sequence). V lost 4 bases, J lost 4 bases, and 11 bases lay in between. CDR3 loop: CASSLQGSYNEQFF. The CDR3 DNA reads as TGTGCCAGCAGCCTTCAGGGCTCATACAATGAGCAGTTCTTC.

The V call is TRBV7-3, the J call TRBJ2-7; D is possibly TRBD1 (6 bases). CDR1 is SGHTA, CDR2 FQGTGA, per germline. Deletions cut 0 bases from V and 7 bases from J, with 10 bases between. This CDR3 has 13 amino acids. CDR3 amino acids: CASSLTQGEEQYF. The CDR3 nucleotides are TGTGCCAGCAGCTTAACACAGGGTGAGGAGCAGTACTTC.

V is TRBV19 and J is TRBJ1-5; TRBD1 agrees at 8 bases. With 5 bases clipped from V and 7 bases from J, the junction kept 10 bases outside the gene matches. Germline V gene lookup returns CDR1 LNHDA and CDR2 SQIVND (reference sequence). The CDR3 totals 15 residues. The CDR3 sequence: CASSVQQGVRQPQHF. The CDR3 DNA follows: TGTGCCAGTAGTGTTCAACAGGGGGTCAGGCAGCCCCAGCATTTT.

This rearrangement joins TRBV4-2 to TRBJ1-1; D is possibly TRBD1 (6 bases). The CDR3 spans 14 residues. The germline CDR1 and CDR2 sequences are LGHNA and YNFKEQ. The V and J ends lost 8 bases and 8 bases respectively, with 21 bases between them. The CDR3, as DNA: TGTGCCAGCGAAACTACGGGGGGGCAGCCCGAAGCTTTCTTT. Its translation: CASETTGGQPEAFF.

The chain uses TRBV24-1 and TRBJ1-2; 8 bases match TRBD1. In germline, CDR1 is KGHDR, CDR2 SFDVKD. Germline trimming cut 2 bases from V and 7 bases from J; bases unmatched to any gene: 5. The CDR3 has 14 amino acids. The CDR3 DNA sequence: TGTGCCACCAGTGATTGGACAGGGATCGCTGGCTACACCTTC. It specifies CATSDWTGIAGYTF.

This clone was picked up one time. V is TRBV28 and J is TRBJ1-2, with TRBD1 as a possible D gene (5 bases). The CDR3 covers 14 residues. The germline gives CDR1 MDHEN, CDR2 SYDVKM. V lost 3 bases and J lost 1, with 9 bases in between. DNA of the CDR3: TGTGCCAGCAGTTTTAGGCAGGGTAACTATGGCTACACCTTC. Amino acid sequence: CASSFRQGNYGYTF.

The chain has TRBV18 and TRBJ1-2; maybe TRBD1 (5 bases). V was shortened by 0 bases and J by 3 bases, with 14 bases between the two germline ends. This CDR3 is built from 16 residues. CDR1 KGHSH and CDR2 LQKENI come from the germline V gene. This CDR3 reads CASSPPRGTTDYGYTF. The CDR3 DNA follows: TGTGCCAGCTCACCACCGCGCGGGACTACCGACTATGGCTACACCTTC.

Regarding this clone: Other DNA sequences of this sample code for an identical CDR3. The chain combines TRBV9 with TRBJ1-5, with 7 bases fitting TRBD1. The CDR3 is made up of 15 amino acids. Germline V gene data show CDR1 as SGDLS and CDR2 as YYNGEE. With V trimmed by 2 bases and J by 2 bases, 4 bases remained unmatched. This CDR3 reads CASSVTGAGNQPQHF. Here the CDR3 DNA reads TGTGCCAGCAGCGTTACAGGGGCAGGCAATCAGCCCCAGCATTTT. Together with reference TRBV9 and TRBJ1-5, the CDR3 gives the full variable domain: DSGVTQTPKHLITATGQRVTLRCSPRSGDLSVYWYQQSLDQGLQFLIQYYNGEERAKGNILERFSAQQFPDLHSELNLSSLELGDSALYFCASSVTGAGNQPQHFGDGTRLSIL.

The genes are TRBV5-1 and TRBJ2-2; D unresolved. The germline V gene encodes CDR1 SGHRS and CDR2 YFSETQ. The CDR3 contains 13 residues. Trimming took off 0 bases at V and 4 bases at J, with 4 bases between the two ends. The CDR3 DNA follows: TGCGCCAGCAGCTTGGACAGCACCGGGGAGCTGTTTTTT. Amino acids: CASSLDSTGELFF.

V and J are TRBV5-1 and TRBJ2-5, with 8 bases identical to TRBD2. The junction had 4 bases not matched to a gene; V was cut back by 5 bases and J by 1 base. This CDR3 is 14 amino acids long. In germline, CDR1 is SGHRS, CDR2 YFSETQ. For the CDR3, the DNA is TGCGCCAGCAGTCCGACTAGCGTCCAAGAGACCCAGTACTTC. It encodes CASSPTSVQETQYF.

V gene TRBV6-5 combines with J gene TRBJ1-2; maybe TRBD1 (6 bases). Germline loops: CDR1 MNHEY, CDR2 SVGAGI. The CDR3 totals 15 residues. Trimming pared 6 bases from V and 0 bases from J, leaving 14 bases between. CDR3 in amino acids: CASSGTRGSNYGYTF. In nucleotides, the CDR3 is TGTGCCAGCAGCGGAACAAGGGGGTCTAACTATGGCTACACCTTC.

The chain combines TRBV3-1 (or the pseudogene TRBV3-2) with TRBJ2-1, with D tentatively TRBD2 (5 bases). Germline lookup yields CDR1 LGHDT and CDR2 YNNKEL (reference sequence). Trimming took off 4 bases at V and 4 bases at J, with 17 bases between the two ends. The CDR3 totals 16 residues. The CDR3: CASSPDRSGAYNEQFF. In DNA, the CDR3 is TGTGCCAGCAGCCCAGATAGGAGCGGAGCTTACAATGAGCAGTTCTTC.